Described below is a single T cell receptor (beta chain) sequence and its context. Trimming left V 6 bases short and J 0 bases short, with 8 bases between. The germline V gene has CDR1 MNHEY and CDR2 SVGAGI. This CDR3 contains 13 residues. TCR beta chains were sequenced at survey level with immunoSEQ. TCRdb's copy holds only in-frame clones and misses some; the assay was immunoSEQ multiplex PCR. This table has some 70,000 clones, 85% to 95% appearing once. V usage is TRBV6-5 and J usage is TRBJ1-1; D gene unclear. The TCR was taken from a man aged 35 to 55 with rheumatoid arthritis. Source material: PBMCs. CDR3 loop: CASRSVVNTEAFF. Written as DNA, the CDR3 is TGTGCCAGCAGGAGCGTCGTGAACACTGAAGCTTTCTTT.